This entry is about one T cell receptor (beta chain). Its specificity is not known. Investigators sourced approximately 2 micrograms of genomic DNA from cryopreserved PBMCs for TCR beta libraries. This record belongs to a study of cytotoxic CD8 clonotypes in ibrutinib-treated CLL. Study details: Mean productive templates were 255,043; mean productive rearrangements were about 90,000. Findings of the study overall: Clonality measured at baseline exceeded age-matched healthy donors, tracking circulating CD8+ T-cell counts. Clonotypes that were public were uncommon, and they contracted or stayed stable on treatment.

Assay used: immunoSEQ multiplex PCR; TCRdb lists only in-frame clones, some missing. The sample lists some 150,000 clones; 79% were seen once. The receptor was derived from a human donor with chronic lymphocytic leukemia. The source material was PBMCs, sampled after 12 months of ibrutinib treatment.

Written as DNA, the CDR3 is TGTGCCAGCAGTGAATTATTCGGGACAGAGAACACTGAAGCTTTCTTT. Translated: CASSELFGTENTEAFF. This chain uses TRBV25-1 with TRBJ1-1; TRBD1 matches 7 bases. Trimming cost V 1 base and J 1 base; bases outside gene matches: 6. CDR3 length equals 16 residues. Germline CDR1 MGHDK, CDR2 SYGVNS.